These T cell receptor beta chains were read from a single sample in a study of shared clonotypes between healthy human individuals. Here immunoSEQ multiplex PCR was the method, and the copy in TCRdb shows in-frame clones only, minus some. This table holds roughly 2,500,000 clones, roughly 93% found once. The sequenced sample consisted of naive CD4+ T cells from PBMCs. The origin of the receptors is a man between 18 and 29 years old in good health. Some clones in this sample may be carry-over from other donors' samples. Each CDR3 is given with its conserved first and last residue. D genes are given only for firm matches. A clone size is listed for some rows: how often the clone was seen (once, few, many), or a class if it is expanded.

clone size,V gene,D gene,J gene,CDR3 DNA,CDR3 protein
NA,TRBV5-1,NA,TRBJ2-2,TGCGCCAGCAGCTCGCCGGACTATCAGAGAGGGGCCGGGGAGCTGTTTTTT,CASSSPDYQRGAGELFF
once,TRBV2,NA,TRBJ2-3,TGTGCCAGCAGGCCAGGGGGGGAAGATACGCAGTATTTT,CASRPGGEDTQYF
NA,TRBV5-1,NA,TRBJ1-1,TGCGCCAGCAGCTTTATTAGGGACACTGAAGCTTTCTTT,CASSFIRDTEAFF
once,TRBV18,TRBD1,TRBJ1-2,TGTGCCAGCTCACCGACCGCAGGGGGCCAGGGGGGCTATGGCTACACCTTC,CASSPTAGGQGGYGYTF
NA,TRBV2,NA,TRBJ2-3,TGTGCCAGCAGATCGGCGGCCTCGACAGATACGCAGTATTTT,CASRSAASTDTQYF
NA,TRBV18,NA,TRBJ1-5,TGTGCCAGCTCACCGTCGGGCAATCAGCCCCAGCATTTT,CASSPSGNQPQHF
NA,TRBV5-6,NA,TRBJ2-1,TGTGCCAGCAGCTTGGTGGACAATGAGCAGTTCTTC,CASSLVDNEQFF
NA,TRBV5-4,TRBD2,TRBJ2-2,TGTGCCAGCAGCACCGGGACTAGCGGGAGTAAGGGCACCGGGGAGCTGTTTTTT,CASSTGTSGSKGTGELFF
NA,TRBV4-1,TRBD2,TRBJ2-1,TGCGCCAGCAGCGTTCAGACTAGCGGGAACTCCTACAATGAGCAGTTCTTC,CASSVQTSGNSYNEQFF
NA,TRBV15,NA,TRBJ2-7,TGTGCCACCAGCAGAGAGGGGCAGGGCAACGAGCAGTACTTC,CATSREGQGNEQYF
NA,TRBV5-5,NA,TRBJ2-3,TGTGCCAGCAGCCGAGGAACCCTACACACAGATACGCAGTATTTT,CASSRGTLHTDTQYF
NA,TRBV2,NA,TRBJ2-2,TGTGCCAGCAAAGAGAGCGGTATTTACACCGGGGAGCTGTTTTTT,CASKESGIYTGELFF
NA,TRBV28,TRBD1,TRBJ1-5,TGTGCCAGCAGTTCCGACAGGGTGAGGCAGCCCCAGCATTTT,CASSSDRVRQPQHF
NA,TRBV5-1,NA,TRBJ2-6,TGCGCCAGCAGCCGGAATTCCGGGGCCAACGTCCTGACTTTC,CASSRNSGANVLTF
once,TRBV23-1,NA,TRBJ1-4,TGCGCCAGCAGTCAATCGGGCAGTGCAACTAATGAAAAACTGTTTTTT,CASSQSGSATNEKLFF
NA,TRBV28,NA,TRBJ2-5,TGTGCCAGCAGCGTCCCGGGAGCTAGGAGGTCCGAGACCCAGTACTTC,CASSVPGARRSETQYF
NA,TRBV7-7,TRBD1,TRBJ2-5,TGTGCCAGCAGTCAACACGGACAGGGACAAGAGACCCAGTACTTC,CASSQHGQGQETQYF
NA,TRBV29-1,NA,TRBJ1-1,TGCAGCTTCAGGGTAGGGGTGAACACTGAAGCTTTCTTT,CSFRVGVNTEAFF
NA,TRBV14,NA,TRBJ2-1,TGTGCCAGCAGCCAAGTGACAGGCCCGCAGTTCTTC,CASSQVTGPQFF
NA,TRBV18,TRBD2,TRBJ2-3,TGTGCCAGCTCACCAGTAAGCGGGGGCGGCACAGATACGCAGTATTTT,CASSPVSGGGTDTQYF
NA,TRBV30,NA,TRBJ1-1,TGTGCCTGGAGTGTTTCTATTCAAAGGGGCCTTAGGGGCACTGAAGCTTTCTTT,CAWSVSIQRGLRGTEAFF
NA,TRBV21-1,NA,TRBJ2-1,TGTGCCAGCTTCGGAGGGCTAAACTCCTACAATGAGCAGTTCTTC,CASFGGLNSYNEQFF
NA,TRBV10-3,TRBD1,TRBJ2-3,TGTGCCATCAGTGCCTCCGGGACAGGGCCCCCTACGCAGTATTTT,CAISASGTGPPTQYF
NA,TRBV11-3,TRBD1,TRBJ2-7,TGTGCCAGCAGCTTATTTGAGACAGGGAAAAACGAGCAGTACTTC,CASSLFETGKNEQYF
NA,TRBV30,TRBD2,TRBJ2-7,TGTGCCTGGAGTAATAGCGGGAGTCACGAGCAGTACTTC,CAWSNSGSHEQYF
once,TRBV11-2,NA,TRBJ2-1,TGTGCCAGCAGCTTCGCTACGGGCAACAATGAGCAGTTCTTC,CASSFATGNNEQFF
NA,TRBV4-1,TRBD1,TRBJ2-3,TGCGCCAGCAGCCGTGACAGGGGGGGCACAGATACGCAGTATTTT,CASSRDRGGTDTQYF
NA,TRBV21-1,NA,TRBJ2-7,TGTGCCAGCACCGCTCTAGCGGGAGTCTCCTACGAGCAGTACTTC,CASTALAGVSYEQYF
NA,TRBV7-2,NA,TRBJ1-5,TGTGCCAGCAGCTTAGGTGGGGGAGGTCAGCCCCAGCATTTT,CASSLGGGGQPQHF
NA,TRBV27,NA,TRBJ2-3,TGTGCCAGCACCGAACAGGGCACAGATACGCAGTATTTT,CASTEQGTDTQYF
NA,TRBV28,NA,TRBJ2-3,TGTGCCAGCAGTTCCCCAAGCAGGGCAGGGACAGATACGCAGTATTTT,CASSSPSRAGTDTQYF
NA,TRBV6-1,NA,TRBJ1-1,TGTGCCAGCAGTGAAGTCCTTACGGGTTACACTGAAGCTTTCTTT,CASSEVLTGYTEAFF
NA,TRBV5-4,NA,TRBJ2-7,TGTGCCAGCAGCATCGGACACTACGAGCAGTACTTC,CASSIGHYEQYF
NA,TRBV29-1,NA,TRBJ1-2,TGCAGCGTTCAACTCGACGGGGGCTACACCTTC,CSVQLDGGYTF
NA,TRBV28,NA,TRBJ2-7,TGTGCCAGCAGGCCCTCAACCCCTTACGAGCAGTACTTC,CASRPSTPYEQYF
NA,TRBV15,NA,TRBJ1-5,TGTGCCACCAGCAGAGGACAGCCCAATCAGCCCCAGCATTTT,CATSRGQPNQPQHF
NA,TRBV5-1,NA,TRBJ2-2,TGCGCCAGCAGCTTGGCAGGGGCCTCGAGCGGGGAGCTGTTTTTT,CASSLAGASSGELFF
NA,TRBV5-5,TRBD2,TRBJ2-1,TGTGCCAGCAGCCCCTCGGGACTAGCGGGAGTTAGGTCCTACAATGAGCAGTTCTTC,CASSPSGLAGVRSYNEQFF
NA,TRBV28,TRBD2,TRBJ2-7,TGTGCCAGCAGTTTGGGCGGGAGGGCCCCTCTCGAGCAGTACTTC,CASSLGGRAPLEQYF
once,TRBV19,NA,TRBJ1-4,TGTGCCAGTAGTATATCGTCACAGCGCCTTAATGAAAAACTGTTTTTT,CASSISSQRLNEKLFF
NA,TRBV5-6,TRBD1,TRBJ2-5,TGTGCCAGCAGCCAGGACAGGGCAGAGACCCAGTACTTC,CASSQDRAETQYF
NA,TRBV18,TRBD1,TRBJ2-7,TGTGCCAGCTCACCCCTCACCCGCATGGACAGGCCAGAAAACGGGCAGTACTTC,CASSPLTRMDRPENGQYF
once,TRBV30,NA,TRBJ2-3,TGTGCCTGGAGTGCGGGCACTAGCACAGATACGCAGTATTTT,CAWSAGTSTDTQYF
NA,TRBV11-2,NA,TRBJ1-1,TGTGCCAGCAGCTTAGAACCAGTAAGCGCTGAAGCTTTCTTT,CASSLEPVSAEAFF
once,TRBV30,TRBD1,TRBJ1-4,TGTGCCTGTAGCGGGACAGGGGGGACTAATGAAAAACTGTTTTTT,CACSGTGGTNEKLFF
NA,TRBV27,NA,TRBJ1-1,TGTGCCAGCAGTTTAAGGGCGTCTAATATATACACTGAAGCTTTCTTT,CASSLRASNIYTEAFF
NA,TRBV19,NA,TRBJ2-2,TGTGCCAGTAGTATAGATCGAAGGAACACCGGGGAGCTGTTTTTT,CASSIDRRNTGELFF
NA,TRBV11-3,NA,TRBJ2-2,TGTGCCAGCAGCTCGCCGGGGGCCGGGGAGCTGTTTTTT,CASSSPGAGELFF
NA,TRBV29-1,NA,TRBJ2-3,TGCAGCGTTGAAGATCTTCTGGAGGGAGGTGCCAGATATTTT,CSVEDLLEGGARYF
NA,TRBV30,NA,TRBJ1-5,TGTGCCTGGAGCAAAGGGGCCCATCAGCCCCAGCATTTT,CAWSKGAHQPQHF
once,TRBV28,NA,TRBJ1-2,TGTGCCAGCAGTACTGCAGATAGGACCCCAGGCTACTATGGCTACACCTTC,CASSTADRTPGYYGYTF